Described below is a single T cell receptor beta chain sequence and its context. The antigen it recognizes is unknown. No much larger clone exists at a distance of one base, and base qualities are not known. This record comes from a study of blood T cell repertoires in COVID-19 (dated by TCRdb to the early 2020s). Study-level background: Samples covering the acute and convalescent phases of COVID-19 were provided by collaborators in the United States, Italy and Spain. Samples were obtained from the ongoing ImmuneRACE study (first 160 participants) and from over 1,000 subjects provided by 6 global collaborators. Where available, HLA class I and class II types were obtained from metadata supplied by the sample provider rather than from assay-based typing. A freely available public database, intended as a resource for researchers studying the immune response to SARS-CoV-2, is where the repertoires were released. A de-identified subject ID, COVID-19 status, age in years and sex were almost always included in the sample metadata. The dataset comprised deeply sampled blood TCRbeta repertoires from subjects exposed to, actively infected with, or recovered from COVID-19. The material from the prospective study consisted of cDNA or gDNA derived from T cells, B-cell-depleted T cells, or PBMCs. The paper as a whole reports these results and caveats: The amount of clinical and demographic metadata varied by source and participant and was provided uncurated.

The collaborating institutions used their own protocols to collect whole blood in K2EDTA tubes. For TCRbeta analysis, collaborators shipped samples as frozen whole blood, isolated PBMCs, or DNA extracted from either of those sample types. TCRbeta CDR3 regions were amplified from genomic DNA using the immunoSEQ Assay, a bias-controlled multiplex PCR. In the authors' own workflow: The number of nucleated cells in each sample was estimated by amplification of reference gene primers within the assay. To quantify the absolute abundance of each unique TCRbeta CDR3 rearrangement, sequence reads were collapsed and filtered. For each sample, productive Simpson clonality was calculated by taking the square root of Simpson's diversity index across productive rearrangements. TCRdb obtained this table from immuneACCESS and retained in-frame rearrangements with V and J assigned. These tables miss some clones; where compared with another copy, unresolved V genes account for less than half of the shortfall, and the remainder is unexplained. That table is the source of V, J and clone size, and D and trimming were worked out from the DNA. The sample table records 150,000 to 200,000 clones; 80% of these occur just once. Of the sample, 6.9% falls within the top ten clones.

Trimming takes 6 bases from V and 2 bases from J, and the germline ends sit 7 bases apart. Its CDR3 holds 12 amino acids, cysteine through phenylalanine. CDR3 DNA only is kept here, 36 bases in frame from base 1. The germline V gene specifies SNHLY as CDR1 and FYNNEI as CDR2. Sequencing used peripheral blood. The TCR was taken from a man in his 60s with acute or convalescent COVID-19. The sequence links TRBV2 to TRBJ1-2; no D gene is confidently identified. The CDR3 sequence is CASRERNYGYTF. The bases read TGTGCCAGCAGGGAACGGAACTATGGCTACACCTTC.